The 15 T cell receptor beta chains reported below all come from one sample, sequenced in a study of blood T cell repertoires in COVID-19 (dated by TCRdb to the early 2020s). The library was built by means of the immunoSEQ multiplex PCR assay. TCRdb provides this immuneACCESS table in a form limited to in-frame rearrangements. Some clones are lacking; in checked studies, under half of them reflect an unresolved V gene, and why the rest are absent is not known. The sample has a few hundred thousand clones on record, roughly 89% of them singletons. 6.2% of the sample rests with the top ten. The sample comprised peripheral blood. The receptor set was obtained from a man between 60 and 70 years old who had recovered from COVID-19.

The rearrangement joins TRBV6-2 or TRBV6-3 to TRBJ1-1; maybe TRBD1 (5 bases). CDR1 is MNHEY, CDR2 SVGEGT, per germline. This CDR3 spans 12 amino acids. V lost 5 bases and J lost 7, with 11 bases in between. The CDR3 sequence is CASSDRGFEAFF. The DNA for the CDR3 is TGTGCCAGCAGTGATAGGGGTTTTGAAGCTTTCTTT.

This clone was counted once. The CDR3 nucleotides are TGCAGCGTTGCATCCCGGACAGGGGGGAACACTGAAGCTTTCTTT. It is translated as CSVASRTGGNTEAFF. The chain employs TRBV29-1 and TRBJ1-1, with 10 bases lining up with TRBD1. The CDR3 has 15 residues. CDR1 and CDR2 (germline): SQVTM, ANQGSEA. The V segment lost 4 bases and the J segment 1 base; nucleotides outside the gene matches: 6.

This chain uses TRBV4-3 with TRBJ2-7, with TRBD2 matching 12 bases. The CDR3 is 18 residues long. J lost 2 bases, V lost 4 bases, and 12 bases had no gene match. CDR1 is LGHNA and CDR2 is YSLEER in the germline V gene. The CDR3 DNA reads TGCGCCAGCAGCCGATCGACTAGCGGGGGAGATAACACCTACGAGCAGTACTTC. Amino acid sequence: CASSRSTSGGDNTYEQYF.

The V gene is TRBV19, the J gene TRBJ1-1, with 7 bases matching TRBD1. Germline CDR1 is LNHDA and CDR2 is SQIVND (reference sequence). V lost 7 bases, J lost 0 bases, and 8 bases stayed unmatched. This CDR3 is 15 amino acids long. This CDR3 is CASKQDRTMNTEAFF. As DNA, the CDR3 is TGTGCCAGTAAGCAGGACAGGACCATGAACACTGAAGCTTTCTTT.

The rearrangement joins TRBV30 to TRBJ2-3; 8 bases match TRBD2. CDR3 length: 14 residues. V gave up 0 bases and J gave up 1 base; unmatched junction bases: 0. The germline V gene encodes CDR1 GTSNPN and CDR2 SVGIG (reference sequence). The DNA for the CDR3 is TGTGCCTGGAGTGTGCGGGGGGGCACAGATACGCAGTATTTT. It codes for CAWSVRGGTDTQYF.

The rearrangement uses TRBV7-9 and TRBJ1-2; TRBD1 aligns across 7 bases. Germline V gene sequence: CDR1 SEHNR, CDR2 FQNEAQ (reference sequence). The CDR3 spans 14 residues. Unmatched junction bases numbered 5, after V lost 2 bases and J lost 5 bases. CDR3 nucleotides: TGTGCCAGCAGCTTACCTGACAGGGCGTATGGCTACACCTTC. Translating gives CASSLPDRAYGYTF.

The J gene is TRBJ2-7, the V gene TRBV3-1 (or the pseudogene TRBV3-2); D is unresolved. V was clipped by 1 base and J by 3 bases, with 7 bases between them. Germline V gene data show CDR1 as LGHDT and CDR2 as YNNKEL (reference sequence). The CDR3 contains 13 residues. The CDR3 spells CASSQGLFYEQYF. In DNA form, the CDR3 reads TGTGCCAGCAGCCAAGGGCTGTTCTACGAGCAGTACTTC.

This chain links TRBV28 with TRBJ1-6; tentatively, D is TRBD1 (5 bases). The CDR3 extends over 14 amino acids. The V gene lost 2 bases and the J gene lost 9 bases, with 11 bases spanning the gap. Germline CDR1 MDHEN, CDR2 SYDVKM. The CDR3 protein is CASSLQPGGSPLHF. CDR3 sequence (DNA): TGTGCCAGCAGTTTACAGCCGGGGGGTTCACCCCTCCACTTT.

The genes are TRBV27 and TRBJ2-6, with D perhaps TRBD2 (6 bases). The ends were cut back, 1 base at V and 0 bases at J, with 19 bases in the middle. The CDR3 spans 20 residues. Looked up from germline, CDR1 is MNHEY and CDR2 is SMNVEV (reference sequence). The CDR3 spells CASSLLGDSRSLSGANVLTF. DNA for the CDR3: TGTGCCAGCAGTTTATTGGGGGACTCCCGATCCCTCTCTGGGGCCAACGTCCTGACTTTC. Drawing the rest from reference TRBV27 and TRBJ2-6, the complete variable domain is EAQVTQNPRYLITVTGKKLTVTCSQNMNHEYMSWYRQDPGLGLRQIYYSMNVEVTDKGDVPEGYKVSRKEKRNFPLILESPSPNQTSLYFCASSLLGDSRSLSGANVLTFGAGSRLTVL.

The chain is built from TRBV29-1 and TRBJ2-3; TRBD1 matches at 7 bases. The J segment lost 4 bases and the V segment lost 4 bases, leaving 2 bases of the junction unmatched. The CDR3 has 12 residues. Per germline, CDR1 SQVTM and CDR2 ANQGSEA. CDR3 bases: TGCAGCGTTGGACAGGGCTCAGATACGCAGTATTTT. It is translated as CSVGQGSDTQYF.

This clone was found once. The rearrangement links TRBV11-2 to TRBJ2-7, with 14 bases matching TRBD2. This CDR3 contains 15 residues. The V and J ends lost 4 bases and 4 bases, in that order; junction bases with no gene match: 3. Germline loops: CDR1 SGHAT, CDR2 FQNNGV. In DNA, the CDR3 is TGTGCCAGCAGCTCGACTAGCGGGGGGGCTTACGAGCAGTACTTC. It yields the protein CASSSTSGGAYEQYF.

The chain has TRBV5-6 and TRBJ2-7; possibly TRBD1 for D (6 bases). CDR1 SGHDT and CDR2 YYEEEE come from the germline V gene. Deletions cut 3 bases from V and 1 base from J, with 11 bases between. The length of the CDR3 is 14 residues. The DNA for the CDR3 is TGTGCCAGCAGCTCCACAGGGTATTCCTACGAGCAGTACTTC. Translated, it gives CASSSTGYSYEQYF.

V gene TRBV7-2 combines with J gene TRBJ1-1, with 9 bases lining up with TRBD1. The ends lost 5 bases at V and 7 bases at J; junction bases unmatched: 5. CDR3 length equals 13 residues. CDR1 is SGHTA and CDR2 is FQGNSA in the germline V gene. CDR3 loop: CASSVMDRGEAFF. The CDR3 nucleotides read TGTGCCAGCAGCGTAATGGACAGGGGTGAAGCTTTCTTT.

The chain uses TRBV30 and TRBJ2-2; 14 bases fit TRBD2. This CDR3 contains 19 residues. Germline CDR1 is GTSNPN and CDR2 is SVGIG (reference sequence). The trim removed 4 bases at V and 5 bases at J, leaving 15 bases unmatched. DNA for the CDR3: TGTGCCTGGAAAGGACTAGCGGGAGGAGGTCGAGGCAGGACCGGGGAGCTGTTTTTT. Protein product: CAWKGLAGGGRGRTGELFF. Full variable domain (rest looked up from reference TRBV30 and TRBJ2-2): SQTIHQWPATLVQPVGSPLSLECTVEGTSNPNLYWYRQAAGRGLQLLFYSVGIGQISSEVPQNLSASRPQDRQFILSSKKLLLSDSGFYLCAWKGLAGGGRGRTGELFFGEGSRLTVL.

The chain has TRBV11-2 and TRBJ2-1; D perhaps matches TRBD2 (6 bases). Per the germline V gene, CDR1 is SGHAT and CDR2 is FQNNGV. Trimming took 6 bases from V and 5 from J, leaving 17 bases between them. The CDR3 sequence is 15 residues long. The CDR3 DNA is TGTGCCAGCAGGCCAACGTCTAGCGTAAACAATGAGCAGTTCTTC. Translating gives CASRPTSSVNNEQFF.